The following is a T cell receptor beta chain sequence with its context. The target antigen is unknown. This record belongs to a study of beta chain features in type 1 diabetes. Whole-study results and caveats: Shorter TCRB CDR3s, moderately but significantly so, were found in Type 1 diabetes patients in all four CD4+ subsets.

Expressed TCRB transcripts were sequenced, since all the RNA that had been isolated was reverse transcribed. Data came from immunoSEQ multiplex PCR; TCRdb stores just in-frame clones and leaves some out. The sample contains hundreds of thousands of clones, around 15% of which appear only once. The sequenced sample consisted of naive CD4+ T cells from blood. The sequence was collected from a man aged 18 to 30 with type 1 diabetes.

CDR3 residues: CATEPGSRDTQYF. CDR3 sequence (DNA): TGTGCCACGGAACCCGGGTCGAGGGATACGCAGTATTTT. The chain joins TRBV5-4 to TRBJ2-3; D is unclear. CDR3 length: 13 residues. The V gene lost 9 bases and the J gene lost 6 bases, with 17 bases spanning the gap. Looked up from germline, CDR1 is SGHNT and CDR2 is YYREEE (reference sequence).